The sequence of this TCR beta chain was determined in a study of PD-1 blockade in mismatch repair-deficient tumors. A few pembrolizumab responders had their TCRs sequenced. V lost 6 bases and J lost 1; bases outside the gene matches: 8. The CDR3 is 16 amino acids. CDR1 and CDR2 from the germline V gene are MDHEN and SYDVKM. Assay: immunoSEQ multiplex PCR; the TCRdb copy retains only in-frame clones and omits some. The sample lists 15,000 or so clones; more than 65% were seen once. The specimen comprised PBMCs, sampled less than 15 weeks after starting pembrolizumab. This TCR came from an adult with mismatch repair-deficient cancer. The chain joins TRBV28 to TRBJ2-3; 9 bases agree with TRBD1. The chain's CDR3 is CASSAPHRGRTDTQYF. DNA of the CDR3: TGTGCCAGCAGCGCCCCCCACAGGGGGCGCACAGATACGCAGTATTTT. Filled out from reference TRBV28 and TRBJ2-3, the complete variable domain reads DVKVTQSSRYLVKRTGEKVFLECVQDMDHENMFWYRQDPGLGLRLIYFSYDVKMKEKGDIPEGYSVSREKKERFSLILESASTNQTSMYLCASSAPHRGRTDTQYFGPGTRLTVL.